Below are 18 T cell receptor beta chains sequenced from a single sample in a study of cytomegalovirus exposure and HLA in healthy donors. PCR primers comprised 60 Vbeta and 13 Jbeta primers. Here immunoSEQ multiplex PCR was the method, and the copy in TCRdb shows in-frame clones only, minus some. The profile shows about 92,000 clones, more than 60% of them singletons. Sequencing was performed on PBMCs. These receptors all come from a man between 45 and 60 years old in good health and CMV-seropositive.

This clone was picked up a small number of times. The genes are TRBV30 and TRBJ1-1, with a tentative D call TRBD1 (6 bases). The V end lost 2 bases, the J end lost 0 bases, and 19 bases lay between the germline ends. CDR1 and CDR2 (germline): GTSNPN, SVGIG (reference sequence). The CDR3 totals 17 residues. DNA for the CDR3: TGTGCCTGGAGTTCAGGGGCCGAAAACTTTATGAACACTGAAGCTTTCTTT. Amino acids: CAWSSGAENFMNTEAFF.

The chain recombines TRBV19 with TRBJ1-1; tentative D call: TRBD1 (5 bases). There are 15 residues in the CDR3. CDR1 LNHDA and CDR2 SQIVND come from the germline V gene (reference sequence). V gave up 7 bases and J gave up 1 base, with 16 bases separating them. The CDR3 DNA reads TGTGCCAGTAAGGGGTCGGCAGGACAGAACACTGAAGCTTTCTTT. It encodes CASKGSAGQNTEAFF.

The CDR3: CASSLGGTVPGSGQPQHF. CDR3 in DNA: TGTGCCAGCAGCTTAGGGGGGACAGTCCCTGGCTCGGGACAGCCCCAGCATTTT. The rearrangement links TRBV7-9 to TRBJ1-5; 7 bases align to TRBD1. Trimming took 1 base from V and 7 from J; bases not matched to a gene: 16. Per the germline V gene, CDR1 is SEHNR and CDR2 is FQNEAQ (reference sequence). The CDR3 runs to 18 residues.

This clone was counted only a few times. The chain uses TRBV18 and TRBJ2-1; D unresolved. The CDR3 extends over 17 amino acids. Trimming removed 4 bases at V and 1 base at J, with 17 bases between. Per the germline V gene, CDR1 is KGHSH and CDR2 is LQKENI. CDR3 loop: CASSLTSTQVSYNEQFF. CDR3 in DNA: TGTGCCAGCTCACTGACAAGCACCCAAGTATCCTACAATGAGCAGTTCTTC.

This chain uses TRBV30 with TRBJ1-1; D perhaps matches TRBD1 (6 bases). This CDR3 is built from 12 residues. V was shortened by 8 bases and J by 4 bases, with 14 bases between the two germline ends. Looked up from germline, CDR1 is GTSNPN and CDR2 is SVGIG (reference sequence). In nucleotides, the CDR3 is TGTGCCAGCCACAGGGCAGGCACTGAAGCTTTCTTT. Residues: CASHRAGTEAFF.

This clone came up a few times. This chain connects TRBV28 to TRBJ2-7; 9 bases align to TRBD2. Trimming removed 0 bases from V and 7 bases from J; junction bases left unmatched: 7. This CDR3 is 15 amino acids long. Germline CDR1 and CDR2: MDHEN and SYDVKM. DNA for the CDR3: TGTGCCAGCAGTTTATGGTCGCGGGGGGGAGAGGAGCAGTACTTC. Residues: CASSLWSRGGEEQYF.

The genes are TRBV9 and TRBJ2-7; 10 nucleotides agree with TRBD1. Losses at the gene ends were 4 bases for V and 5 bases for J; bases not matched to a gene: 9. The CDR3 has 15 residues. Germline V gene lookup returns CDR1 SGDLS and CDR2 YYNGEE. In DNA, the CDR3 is TGTGCCAGCAGCCCCTGGACAGGGGGAAGGGACGAGCAGTACTTC. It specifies CASSPWTGGRDEQYF.

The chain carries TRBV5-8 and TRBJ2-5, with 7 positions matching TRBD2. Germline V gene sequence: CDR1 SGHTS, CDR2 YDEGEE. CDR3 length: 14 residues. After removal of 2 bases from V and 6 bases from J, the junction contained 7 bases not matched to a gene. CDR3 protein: CASSFAGEGQTQYF. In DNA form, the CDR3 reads TGTGCCAGCAGCTTTGCGGGGGAGGGACAGACCCAGTACTTC.

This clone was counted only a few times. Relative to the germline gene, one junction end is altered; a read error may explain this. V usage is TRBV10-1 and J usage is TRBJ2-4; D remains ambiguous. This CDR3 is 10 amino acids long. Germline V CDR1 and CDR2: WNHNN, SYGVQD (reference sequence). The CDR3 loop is CASHGYSSDF. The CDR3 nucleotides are TGCGCCAGCCATGGGTACAGTTCGGACTTC.

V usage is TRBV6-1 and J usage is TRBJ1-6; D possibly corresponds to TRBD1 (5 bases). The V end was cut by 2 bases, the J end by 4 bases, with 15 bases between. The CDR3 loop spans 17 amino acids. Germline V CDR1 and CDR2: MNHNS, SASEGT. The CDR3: CASSEYRFGSYNSPLHF. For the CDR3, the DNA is TGTGCCAGCAGTGAATACAGGTTTGGCTCTTATAATTCACCCCTCCACTTT.

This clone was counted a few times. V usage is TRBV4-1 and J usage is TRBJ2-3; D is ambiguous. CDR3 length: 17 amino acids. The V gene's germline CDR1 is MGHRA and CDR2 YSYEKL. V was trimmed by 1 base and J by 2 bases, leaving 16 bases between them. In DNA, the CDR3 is TGCGCCAGCAGCCAAGTTTTGGCAGGAAAGTTCACAGATACGCAGTATTTT. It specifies CASSQVLAGKFTDTQYF.

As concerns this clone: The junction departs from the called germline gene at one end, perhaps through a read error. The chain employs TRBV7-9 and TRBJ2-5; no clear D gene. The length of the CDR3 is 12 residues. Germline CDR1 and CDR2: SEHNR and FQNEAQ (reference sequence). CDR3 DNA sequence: TGTTCCAGCAGCTTAATAACTGAGACCCAGTACTTC. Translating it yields CSSSLITETQYF.

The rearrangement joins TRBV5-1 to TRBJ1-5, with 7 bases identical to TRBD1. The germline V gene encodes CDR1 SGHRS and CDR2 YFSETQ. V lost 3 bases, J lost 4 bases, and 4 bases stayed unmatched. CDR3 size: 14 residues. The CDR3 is CASSSGQPNQPQHF. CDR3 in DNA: TGCGCCAGCAGCTCGGGACAGCCGAATCAGCCCCAGCATTTT.

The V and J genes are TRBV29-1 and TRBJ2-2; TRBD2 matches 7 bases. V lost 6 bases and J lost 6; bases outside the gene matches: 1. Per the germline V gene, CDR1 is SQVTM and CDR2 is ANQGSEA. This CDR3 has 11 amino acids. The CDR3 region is CSVGGAGELFF. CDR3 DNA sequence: TGCAGCGTGGGGGGGGCCGGGGAGCTGTTTTTT.

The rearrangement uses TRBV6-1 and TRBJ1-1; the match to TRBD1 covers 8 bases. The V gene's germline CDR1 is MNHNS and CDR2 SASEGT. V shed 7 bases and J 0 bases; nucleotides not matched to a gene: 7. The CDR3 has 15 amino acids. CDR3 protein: CASNPDRGMNTEAFF. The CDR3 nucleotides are TGTGCCAGCAATCCCGACAGGGGAATGAACACTGAAGCTTTCTTT.

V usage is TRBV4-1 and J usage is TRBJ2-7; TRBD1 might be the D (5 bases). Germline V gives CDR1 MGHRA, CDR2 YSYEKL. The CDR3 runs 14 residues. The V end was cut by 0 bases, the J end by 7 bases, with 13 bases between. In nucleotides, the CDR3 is TGCGCCAGCAGCCAAGATCGAAGGGGCACGGAGCAGTACTTC. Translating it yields CASSQDRRGTEQYF.

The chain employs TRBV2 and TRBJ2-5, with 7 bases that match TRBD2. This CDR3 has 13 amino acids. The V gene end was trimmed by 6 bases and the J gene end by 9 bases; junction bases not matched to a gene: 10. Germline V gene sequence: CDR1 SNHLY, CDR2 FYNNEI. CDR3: CASRVGLGGAQYF. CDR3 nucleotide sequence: TGTGCCAGCAGGGTTGGGTTGGGGGGGGCCCAGTACTTC.

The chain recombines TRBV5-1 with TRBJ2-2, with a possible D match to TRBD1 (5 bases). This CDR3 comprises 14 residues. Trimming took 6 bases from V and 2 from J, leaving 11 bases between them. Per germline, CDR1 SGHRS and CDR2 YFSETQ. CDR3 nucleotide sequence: TGCGCCAGCAAGGACACCCAAAACACCGGGGAGCTGTTTTTT. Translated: CASKDTQNTGELFF.